This T cell receptor (beta chain) emerged from a study of CD8 T cells in Susac syndrome. The length of the CDR3 is 14 residues. Random hexamers primed reverse transcription of about 0.5 to 1 ug RNA. A single record per CDR3 protein comes from TCRdb applying MiXCR to the immunoSEQ multiplex PCR reads. Of 150,000 or so distinct CDR3 sequences in the sample, over 90% were seen once. This receptor was obtained from a human donor with Susac syndrome. This chain joins TRBV21-1 and TRBJ2-7; the table gives TRBD1 as D, unverified against the DNA. TRBV21-1 counts as a pseudogene. Specimen: CD4+ T cells from PBMCs. The CDR3 DNA reads as TGTGCCAGCAGCACGGGTAGGGGGGCAAACGAGCAGTACTTC. This translates into CASSTGRGANEQYF.